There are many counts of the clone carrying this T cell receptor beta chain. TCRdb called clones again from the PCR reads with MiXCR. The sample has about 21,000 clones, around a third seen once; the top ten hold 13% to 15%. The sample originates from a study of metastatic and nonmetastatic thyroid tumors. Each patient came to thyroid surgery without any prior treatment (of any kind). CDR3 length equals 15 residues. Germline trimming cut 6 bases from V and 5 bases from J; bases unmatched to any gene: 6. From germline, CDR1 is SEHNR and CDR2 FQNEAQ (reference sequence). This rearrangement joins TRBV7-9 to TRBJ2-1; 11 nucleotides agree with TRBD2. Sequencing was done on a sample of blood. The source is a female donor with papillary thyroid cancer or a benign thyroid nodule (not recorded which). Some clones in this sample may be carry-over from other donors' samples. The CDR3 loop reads CASRTGTSGNNEQFF. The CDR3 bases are TGTGCCAGCAGAACCGGGACTAGCGGTAACAATGAGCAGTTCTTC.